The 2 T cell receptor beta chains below come from one sample, sequenced in a study of blood T cell repertoires in COVID-19. Sequenced by immunoSEQ multiplex PCR; TCRdb stores in-frame clones only, minus some. The sample includes over 150,000 clones, roughly 90% of them seen just once. The sample taken for sequencing was peripheral blood. The receptors originated from a woman in her sixties or seventies who had recovered from COVID-19.

The chain uses TRBV4-1 and TRBJ1-5; no clear D gene. V was shortened by 5 bases and J by 9 bases, with 20 bases between the two germline ends. The CDR3 is 15 amino acids. Germline CDR1 reads MGHRA; CDR2 reads YSYEKL. The CDR3 bases are TGCGCCAGCAGCACCCTACCGTTGGAGGATTGGCCCCAGCATTTT. Its protein product is CASSTLPLEDWPQHF.

This chain uses TRBV6-6 with TRBJ1-4; D may be TRBD1 (6 bases). Trimming pared 4 bases from V and 4 bases from J, leaving 13 bases between. The CDR3 totals 15 residues. The germline gives CDR1 MNHNY, CDR2 SVGAGI (reference sequence). The CDR3: CASSSGQGLNEKLFF. The DNA of the CDR3 is TGTGCCAGCAGTTCCGGGCAGGGGCTTAATGAAAAACTGTTTTTT.